This TCR beta chain was obtained from a study of cytomegalovirus exposure and HLA in healthy donors. The study ran its PCR with 60 Vbeta and 13 Jbeta primers. The repertoire was sequenced with immunoSEQ multiplex PCR; TCRdb's copy has only in-frame clones and lacks some. The sample records under 100,000 clones, just under 70% being singletons. Germline V gene lookup returns CDR1 SGHTA and CDR2 FQGTGA. The CDR3 loop spans 13 amino acids. Deletions cut 5 bases from V and 1 base from J, with 8 bases between. The sequence was collected from a woman aged 45 to 65 in good health and CMV-seropositive. V usage is TRBV7-3 and J usage is TRBJ1-1; TRBD1 is a possible D gene (6 bases). Sequenced sample: PBMCs. In DNA form, the CDR3 reads TGTGCCAGCAGCCAGGGGAGGAACACTGAAGCTTTCTTT. Residues: CASSQGRNTEAFF.